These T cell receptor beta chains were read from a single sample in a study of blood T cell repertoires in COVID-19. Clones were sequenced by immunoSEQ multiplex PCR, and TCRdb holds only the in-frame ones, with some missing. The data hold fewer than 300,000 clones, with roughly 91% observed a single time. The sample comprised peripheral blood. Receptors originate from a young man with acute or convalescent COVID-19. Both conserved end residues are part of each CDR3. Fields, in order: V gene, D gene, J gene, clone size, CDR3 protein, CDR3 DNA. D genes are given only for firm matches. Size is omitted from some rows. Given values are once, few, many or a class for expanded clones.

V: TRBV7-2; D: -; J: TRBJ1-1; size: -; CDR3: CASSLRGTTEAFF; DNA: TGTGCCAGCAGCTTAAGGGGTACAACTGAAGCTTTCTTT
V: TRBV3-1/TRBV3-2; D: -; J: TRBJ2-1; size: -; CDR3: CASSQDPPSRQFF; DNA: TGTGCCAGCAGCCAAGATCCGCCTAGCAGGCAGTTCTTC
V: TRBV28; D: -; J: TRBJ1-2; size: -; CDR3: CASSTPGRVHGYTF; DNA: TGTGCCAGCAGCACCCCCGGCAGGGTGCATGGCTACACCTTC
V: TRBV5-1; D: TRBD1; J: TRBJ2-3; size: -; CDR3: CASSTLTGGQDTQYF; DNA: TGCGCCAGCAGCACCCTGACAGGGGGCCAAGATACGCAGTATTTT
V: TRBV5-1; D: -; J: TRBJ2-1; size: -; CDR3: CASSPRGSSSSYNEQFF; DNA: TGCGCCAGCAGCCCGAGGGGGAGTAGTAGCTCCTACAATGAGCAGTTCTTC
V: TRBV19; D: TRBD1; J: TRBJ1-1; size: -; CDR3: CASDRATRTNTEAFF; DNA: TGTGCCAGCGACAGGGCTACAAGGACGAACACTGAAGCTTTCTTT
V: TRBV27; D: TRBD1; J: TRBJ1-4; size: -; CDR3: CASSVTQGVNEKLFF; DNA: TGTGCCAGCAGTGTTACACAGGGGGTTAATGAAAAACTGTTTTTT
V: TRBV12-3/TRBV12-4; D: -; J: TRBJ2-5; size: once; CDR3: CASSRDSLETQYF; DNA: TGTGCCAGCAGCAGGGACTCCCTAGAGACCCAGTACTTC
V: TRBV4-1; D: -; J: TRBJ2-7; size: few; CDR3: CASGLQQGYEQYF; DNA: TGCGCCAGCGGATTACAACAGGGCTACGAGCAGTACTTC
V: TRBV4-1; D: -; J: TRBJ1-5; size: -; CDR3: CASSQVYVGANQPQHF; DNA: TGCGCCAGCAGCCAAGTTTATGTGGGGGCAAATCAGCCCCAGCATTTT
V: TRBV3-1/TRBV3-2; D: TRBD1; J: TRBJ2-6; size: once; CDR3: CASSWTGLTGANVLTF; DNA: TGTGCCAGCAGCTGGACAGGGCTGACTGGGGCCAACGTCCTGACTTTC
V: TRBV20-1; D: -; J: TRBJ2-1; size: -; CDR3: CSAGGRTRQFF; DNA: TGCAGTGCTGGAGGCCGGACTCGGCAGTTCTTC
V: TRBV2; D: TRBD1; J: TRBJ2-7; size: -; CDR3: CASRGDRPPPNEQYF; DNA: TGTGCCAGCAGGGGGGACAGACCCCCTCCCAACGAGCAGTACTTC
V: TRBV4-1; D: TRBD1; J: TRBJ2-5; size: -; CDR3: CASSRTGGQETQYF; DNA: TGCGCCAGCAGCCGGACAGGGGGCCAGGAGACCCAGTACTTC